This T cell receptor (beta chain) was retrieved from a study of shared clonotypes between healthy human individuals. There were only Caucasian adults among the donors, and all lived in Nashville, Tennessee. Sequencing was performed with immunoSEQ multiplex PCR; in TCRdb, only in-frame clones are kept and a portion is missing. The sample lists about 2,500,000 clones, roughly 92% occurring once. Points from the study as a whole: Naive CD4 clonotype sharing across a handful of donors was 4.5% to 6%.

Looked up from germline, CDR1 is MGHRA and CDR2 is YSYEKL. The CDR3 runs to 15 residues. Deletions cut 2 bases from V and 7 bases from J, with 18 bases between. This clone was detected once. Its target is not known. The sequence came from a young man in good health. V gene TRBV4-1 combines with J gene TRBJ2-7; D gene uncertain. Sequencing input: naive CD4+ T cells sorted from blood. Subset defined: CD45RA+ positively selected. The CDR3 loop reads CASSQQVGAPTEQYF. Written as DNA, the CDR3 is TGCGCCAGCAGCCAACAGGTAGGAGCTCCTACGGAGCAGTACTTC.